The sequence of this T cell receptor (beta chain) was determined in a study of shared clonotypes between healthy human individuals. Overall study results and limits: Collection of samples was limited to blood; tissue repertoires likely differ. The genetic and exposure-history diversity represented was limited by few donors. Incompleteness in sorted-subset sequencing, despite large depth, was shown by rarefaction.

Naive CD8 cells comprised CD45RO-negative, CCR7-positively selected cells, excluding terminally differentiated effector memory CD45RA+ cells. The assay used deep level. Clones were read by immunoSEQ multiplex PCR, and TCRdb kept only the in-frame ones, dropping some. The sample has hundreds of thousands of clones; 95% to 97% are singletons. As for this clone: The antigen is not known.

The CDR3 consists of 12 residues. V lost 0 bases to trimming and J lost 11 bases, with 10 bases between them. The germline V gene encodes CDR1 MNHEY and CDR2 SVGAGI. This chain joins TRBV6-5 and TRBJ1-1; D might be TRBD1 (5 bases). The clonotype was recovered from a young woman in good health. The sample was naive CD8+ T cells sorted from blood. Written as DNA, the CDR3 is TGTGCCAGCAGTTACTCGGGGGTCACGGCTTTCTTT. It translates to CASSYSGVTAFF.